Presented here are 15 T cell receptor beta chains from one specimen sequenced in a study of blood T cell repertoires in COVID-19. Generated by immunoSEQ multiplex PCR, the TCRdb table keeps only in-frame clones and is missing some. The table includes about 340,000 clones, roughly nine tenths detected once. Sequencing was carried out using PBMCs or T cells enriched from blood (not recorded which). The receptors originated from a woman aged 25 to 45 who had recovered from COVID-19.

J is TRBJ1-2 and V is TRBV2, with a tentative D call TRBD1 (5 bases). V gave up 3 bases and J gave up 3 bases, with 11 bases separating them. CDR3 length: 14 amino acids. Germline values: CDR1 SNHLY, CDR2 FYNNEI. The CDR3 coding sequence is TGTGCCAGCAGTGACGGTAGGGGCGACTATGGCTACACCTTC. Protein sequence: CASSDGRGDYGYTF.

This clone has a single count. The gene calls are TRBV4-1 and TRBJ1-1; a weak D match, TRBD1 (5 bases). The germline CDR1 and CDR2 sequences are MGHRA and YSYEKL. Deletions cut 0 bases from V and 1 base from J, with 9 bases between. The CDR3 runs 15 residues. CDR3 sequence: CASSQDGAWNTEAFF. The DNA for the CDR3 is TGCGCCAGCAGCCAAGATGGGGCCTGGAACACTGAAGCTTTCTTT.

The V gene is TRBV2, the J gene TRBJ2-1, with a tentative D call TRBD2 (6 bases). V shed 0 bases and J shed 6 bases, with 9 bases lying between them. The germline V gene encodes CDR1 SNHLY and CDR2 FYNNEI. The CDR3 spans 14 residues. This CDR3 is CASSEAPTSNEQFF. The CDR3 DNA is TGTGCCAGCAGTGAAGCGCCGACTAGCAATGAGCAGTTCTTC.

DNA for the CDR3: TGTGCCAGCAGCCTACCCGGGACAGGCTACGAGCAGTACTTC. Protein product: CASSLPGTGYEQYF. The V gene is TRBV7-9, the J gene TRBJ2-7; 8 bases line up with TRBD1. CDR3 length: 14 residues. Germline CDR1 SEHNR, CDR2 FQNEAQ (reference sequence). Trimming took 5 bases from V and 3 from J; bases not matched to a gene: 6.

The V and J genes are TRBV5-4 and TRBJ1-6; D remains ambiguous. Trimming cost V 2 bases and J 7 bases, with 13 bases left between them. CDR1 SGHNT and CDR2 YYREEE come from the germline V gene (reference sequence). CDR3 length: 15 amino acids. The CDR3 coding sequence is TGTGCCAGCAGCTTAAGAACAAACCCGAATTCACCCCTCCACTTT. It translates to CASSLRTNPNSPLHF.

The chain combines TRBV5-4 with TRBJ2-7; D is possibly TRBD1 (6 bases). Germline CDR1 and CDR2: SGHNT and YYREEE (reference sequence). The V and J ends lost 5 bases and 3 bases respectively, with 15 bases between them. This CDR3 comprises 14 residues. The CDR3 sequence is CASSAQQGIYEQYF. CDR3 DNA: TGTGCCAGCAGTGCACAACAGGGAATCTACGAGCAGTACTTC.

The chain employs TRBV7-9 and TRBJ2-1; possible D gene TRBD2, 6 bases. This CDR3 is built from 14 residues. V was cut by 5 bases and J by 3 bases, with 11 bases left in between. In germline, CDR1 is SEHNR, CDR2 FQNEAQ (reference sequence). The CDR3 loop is CASSAPGSYNEQFF. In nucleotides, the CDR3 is TGTGCCAGCAGCGCCCCCGGGAGCTACAATGAGCAGTTCTTC.

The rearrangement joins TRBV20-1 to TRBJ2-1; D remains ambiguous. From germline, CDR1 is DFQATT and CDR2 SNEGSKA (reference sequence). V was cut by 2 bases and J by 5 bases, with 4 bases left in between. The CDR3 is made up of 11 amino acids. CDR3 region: CSARTNNEQFF. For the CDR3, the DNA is TGCAGTGCTAGAACAAACAATGAGCAGTTCTTC.

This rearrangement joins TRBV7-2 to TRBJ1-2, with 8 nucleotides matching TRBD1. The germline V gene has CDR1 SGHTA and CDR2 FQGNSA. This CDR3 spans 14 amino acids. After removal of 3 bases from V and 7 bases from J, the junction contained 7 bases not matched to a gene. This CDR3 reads CASSLGQDFSGYTF. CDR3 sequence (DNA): TGTGCCAGCAGCTTGGGACAGGATTTCTCTGGCTACACCTTC.

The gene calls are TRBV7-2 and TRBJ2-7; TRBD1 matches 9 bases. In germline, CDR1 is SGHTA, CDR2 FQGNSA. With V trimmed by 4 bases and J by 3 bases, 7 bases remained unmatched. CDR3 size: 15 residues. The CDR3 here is CASSYRDRANYEQYF. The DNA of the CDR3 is TGTGCCAGCAGCTACCGGGACAGGGCGAACTACGAGCAGTACTTC.

The CDR3 DNA reads as TGTGCCAGCAGCTTAGGTCCAGGCGTTTACGAGCAGTACTTC. It yields the protein CASSLGPGVYEQYF. V usage is TRBV7-6 and J usage is TRBJ2-7; D is unclear. CDR1 SGHVS and CDR2 FNYEAQ come from the germline V gene. This CDR3 spans 14 amino acids. V gave up 1 base and J gave up 4 bases, with 11 bases separating them.

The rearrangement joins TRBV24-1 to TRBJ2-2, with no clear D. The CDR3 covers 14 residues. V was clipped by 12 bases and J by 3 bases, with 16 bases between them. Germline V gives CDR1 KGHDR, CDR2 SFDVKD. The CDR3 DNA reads TGTGCCGCAGGTTCTGGCGCGTACACCGGGGAGCTGTTTTTT. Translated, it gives CAAGSGAYTGELFF.

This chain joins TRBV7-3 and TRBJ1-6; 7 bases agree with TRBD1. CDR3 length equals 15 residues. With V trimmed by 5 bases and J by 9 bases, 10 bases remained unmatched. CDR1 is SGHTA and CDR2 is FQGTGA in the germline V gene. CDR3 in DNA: TGTGCCAGCAGCCTTACAGGGGTGGGAATTTCACCCCTCCACTTT. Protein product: CASSLTGVGISPLHF.

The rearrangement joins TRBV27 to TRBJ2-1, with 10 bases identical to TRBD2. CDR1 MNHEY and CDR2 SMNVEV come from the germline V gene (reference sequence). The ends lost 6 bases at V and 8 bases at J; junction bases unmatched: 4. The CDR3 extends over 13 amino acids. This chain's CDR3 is CASSPGLAYEQFF. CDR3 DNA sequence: TGTGCCAGCAGCCCGGGACTAGCGTATGAGCAGTTCTTC.

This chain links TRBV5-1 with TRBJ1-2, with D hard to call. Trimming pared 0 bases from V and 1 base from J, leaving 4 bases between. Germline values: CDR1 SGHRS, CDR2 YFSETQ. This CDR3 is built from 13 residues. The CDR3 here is CASSLGSNYGYTF. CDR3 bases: TGCGCCAGCAGCTTGGGCAGTAACTATGGCTACACCTTC.